Following are 25 T cell receptor beta chains from one sample sequenced in a study of pediatric ulcerative colitis. Sequencing was performed with immunoSEQ multiplex PCR; in TCRdb, only in-frame clones are kept and a portion is missing. The repertoire holds roughly 14,000 clones, with about 87% as singletons. Sequencing was carried out using blood. The receptors here all came from a boy under 18 with moderate ulcerative colitis.

V and J are TRBV5-6 and TRBJ2-7; 9 positions match TRBD1. Germline V lookup: CDR1 SGHDT, CDR2 YYEEEE. The CDR3 is 16 amino acids. J lost 2 bases, V lost 4 bases, and 10 bases had no gene match. CDR3 DNA sequence: TGTGCCAGCAGCGAGGACAGGGGTCCAAACACCTACGAGCAGTACTTC. Protein product: CASSEDRGPNTYEQYF. Full variable domain (rest looked up from reference TRBV5-6 and TRBJ2-7): DAGVTQSPTHLIKTRGQQVTLRCSPKSGHDTVSWYQQALGQGPQFIFQYYEEEERQRGNFPDRFSGHQFPNYSSELNVNALLLGDSALYLCASSEDRGPNTYEQYFGPGTRLTVT.

The J gene is TRBJ1-1, the V gene TRBV4-2; 7 bases match TRBD1. V shed 4 bases, J shed 5 bases, and the junction held 13 bases outside the gene matches. Germline CDR1 and CDR2: LGHNA and YNFKEQ. This CDR3 is built from 16 residues. The CDR3 loop is CASSPGQAGAGTEAFF. The CDR3 DNA reads as TGTGCCAGCAGCCCAGGACAGGCAGGAGCGGGTACTGAAGCTTTCTTT.

DNA for the CDR3: TGTGCCAGCAGGTTTGCCCAGGGAGGGGTGACCGGGGAGCTGTTTTTT. It translates to CASRFAQGGVTGELFF. The chain employs TRBV27 and TRBJ2-2; the match to TRBD2 covers 7 bases. The trim removed 6 bases at V and 5 bases at J, leaving 12 bases unmatched. This CDR3 region has 16 residues. Germline V gene sequence: CDR1 MNHEY, CDR2 SMNVEV (reference sequence).

The CDR3 coding sequence is TGTGCCAGCAGTCCCTTCATGAGGGGGCGAACCTTCTCCTACGAGCAGTACTTC. Protein product: CASSPFMRGRTFSYEQYF. The chain joins TRBV28 to TRBJ2-7; the match to TRBD1 covers 7 bases. This CDR3 region has 18 residues. Trimming cost V 5 bases and J 0 bases; bases outside gene matches: 16. Germline lookup yields CDR1 MDHEN and CDR2 SYDVKM. Based on the CDR3 plus reference TRBV28 and TRBJ2-7, the full variable domain is DVKVTQSSRYLVKRTGEKVFLECVQDMDHENMFWYRQDPGLGLRLIYFSYDVKMKEKGDIPEGYSVSREKKERFSLILESASTNQTSMYLCASSPFMRGRTFSYEQYFGPGTRLTVT.

The chain carries TRBV5-5 and TRBJ1-2; no clear D gene. The V and J ends lost 4 bases and 2 bases respectively, with 12 bases between them. This CDR3 has 14 amino acids. Germline loops: CDR1 SGHKS, CDR2 YYEKEE (reference sequence). The DNA for the CDR3 is TGTGCCAGCAGCCCTCTGGCGGGGAACTATGGCTACACCTTC. Translation: CASSPLAGNYGYTF. The full variable domain, completed using reference TRBV5-5 and TRBJ1-2, is DAGVTQSPTHLIKTRGQQVTLRCSPISGHKSVSWYQQVLGQGPQFIFQYYEKEERGRGNFPDRFSARQFPNYSSELNVNALLLGDSALYLCASSPLAGNYGYTFGSGTRLTVV.

The chain recombines TRBV19 with TRBJ2-7, with D tentatively TRBD1 or TRBD2 (5 bases each). V was trimmed by 3 bases and J by 0 bases, leaving 15 bases between them. This CDR3 has 16 residues. Looked up from germline, CDR1 is LNHDA and CDR2 is SQIVND (reference sequence). CDR3 in DNA: TGTGCCAGTAGTATTGAGGGCAGGGACCCCTCCTACGAGCAGTACTTC. Amino acids: CASSIEGRDPSYEQYF.

CDR3 DNA sequence: TGTGCCAGCAGCCGGGGACAGCAAGAGACCCAGTACTTC. It yields the protein CASSRGQQETQYF. The chain employs TRBV11-2 and TRBJ2-5; TRBD1 matches at 7 bases. Germline-derived CDR1 and CDR2 are SGHAT and FQNNGV. This CDR3 has 13 amino acids. Trimming took 5 bases from V and 2 from J; bases not matched to a gene: 2.

The chain combines TRBV19 with TRBJ2-7; D is uncertain. The ends were cut back, 2 bases at V and 4 bases at J, with 6 bases in the middle. Germline loops: CDR1 LNHDA, CDR2 SQIVND (reference sequence). The CDR3 covers 12 residues. The CDR3 reads CASSISRYEQYF. In DNA, the CDR3 is TGTGCCAGTAGTATATCGAGGTACGAGCAGTACTTC.

This chain uses TRBV18 with TRBJ2-3, with 14 bases aligning to TRBD2. Germline V gives CDR1 KGHSH, CDR2 LQKENI. After removal of 6 bases from V and 3 bases from J, the junction contained 5 bases not matched to a gene. The CDR3 has 16 residues. The CDR3 DNA sequence: TGTGCCAGCTCGTCCGGGACTAGCGGGAGTACAGATACGCAGTATTTT. Translation gives CASSSGTSGSTDTQYF.

The rearrangement links TRBV5-1 to TRBJ2-5, with a weak D call TRBD2 (6 bases). Between the trimmed V and J ends, which lost 2 bases and 5 bases, there was a span of 16 bases. The CDR3 contains 15 residues. Germline V gene data show CDR1 as SGHRS and CDR2 as YFSETQ. CDR3 coding DNA: TGCGCCAGCAGCTTAGAAGGAGAGGAGGGGGAGACCCAGTACTTC. Residues: CASSLEGEEGETQYF.

V is TRBV19 and J is TRBJ2-7, with TRBD2 matching 16 bases. V lost 3 bases to trimming and J lost 0 bases; unmatched junction nucleotides: 5. Germline CDR1 reads LNHDA; CDR2 reads SQIVND (reference sequence). The CDR3 is 18 amino acids. Here the CDR3 DNA reads TGTGCCAGTAGTATTAAGGGACTAGCGGGAGGGAGCTCCTACGAGCAGTACTTC. Protein: CASSIKGLAGGSSYEQYF.

The chain uses TRBV6-1 and TRBJ1-1, with D perhaps matching TRBD1 (6 bases). The V gene's germline CDR1 is MNHNS and CDR2 SASEGT. The CDR3 spans 14 residues. V was shortened by 5 bases and J by 1 base, with 11 bases between the two germline ends. This chain's CDR3 is CASSPEQGNTEAFF. As DNA, the CDR3 is TGTGCCAGCAGTCCAGAACAGGGGAACACTGAAGCTTTCTTT.

The chain combines TRBV9 with TRBJ1-5; D is possibly TRBD1 (5 bases). This CDR3 contains 16 residues. Germline CDR1 SGDLS, CDR2 YYNGEE. Trimming cost V 3 bases and J 4 bases, with 17 bases left between them. In DNA form, the CDR3 reads TGTGCCAGCAGCGGGGGGTCCGGGGCTGAGAATCAGCCCCAGCATTTT. It is translated as CASSGGSGAENQPQHF.

Only one count was recorded for this clone. The gene calls are TRBV5-1 and TRBJ2-5; D uncertain. This CDR3 comprises 11 residues. The germline V and J ends were trimmed by 1 base and 5 bases, with 3 bases remaining between them. From germline, CDR1 is SGHRS and CDR2 YFSETQ. The CDR3: CASSLQETQYF. CDR3 in DNA: TGCGCCAGCAGCTTGCAGGAGACCCAGTACTTC.

The J gene is TRBJ1-1, the V gene TRBV19, with D maybe TRBD1 (6 bases). CDR3 size: 16 residues. The V gene's germline CDR1 is LNHDA and CDR2 SQIVND (reference sequence). V dropped 6 bases and J dropped 5 bases, with 22 bases sitting between them. The CDR3 coding sequence is TGTGCCAGTAGAGTCGGTGAATGGGGGGCGGGAACTGAAGCTTTCTTT. Translated, it gives CASRVGEWGAGTEAFF. Looking up the rest from reference TRBV19 and TRBJ1-1 gives the full variable domain: DGGITQSPKYLFRKEGQNVTLSCEQNLNHDAMYWYRQDPGQGLRLIYYSQIVNDFQKGDIAEGYSVSREKKESFPLTVTSAQKNPTAFYLCASRVGEWGAGTEAFFGQGTRLTVV.

The chain has TRBV12-5 and TRBJ2-1, with D possibly matching TRBD1 (5 bases). CDR3 length equals 15 residues. Trimming removed 0 bases at V and 7 bases at J, with 13 bases between. Germline CDR1 reads LGHNT; CDR2 reads FRNRAP. The CDR3 DNA sequence: TGTGCTAGTGGTTTGGTATTGGGGCTTGTTAATGAGCAGTTCTTC. Its protein product is CASGLVLGLVNEQFF.

This chain links TRBV6-1 with TRBJ1-2; D remains ambiguous. The length of the CDR3 is 15 residues. The V end lost 6 bases, the J end lost 4 bases, and 18 bases lay between the germline ends. Looked up from germline, CDR1 is MNHNS and CDR2 is SASEGT. This CDR3 is CASSGEAVGGYGYTF. The DNA of the CDR3 is TGTGCCAGCAGCGGAGAGGCAGTAGGAGGCTATGGCTACACCTTC.

This clone was picked up one time. This rearrangement joins TRBV19 to TRBJ2-2; D call uncertain. CDR3 length equals 14 residues. Trimming took 3 bases from V and 1 from J, leaving 6 bases between them. The germline CDR1 and CDR2 sequences are LNHDA and SQIVND (reference sequence). CDR3 nucleotide sequence: TGTGCCAGTAGTATCGCTAGGAACACCGGGGAGCTGTTTTTT. Amino acids: CASSIARNTGELFF.

The rearrangement links TRBV2 to TRBJ2-6; D may be TRBD1 (6 bases). In germline, CDR1 is SNHLY, CDR2 FYNNEI. There are 18 residues in the CDR3. The ends were cut back, 3 bases at V and 2 bases at J, with 17 bases in the middle. CDR3 loop: CASSEAGTSPTGANVLTF. The DNA for the CDR3 is TGTGCCAGCAGTGAGGCCGGGACAAGCCCTACTGGGGCCAACGTCCTGACTTTC.

The genes are TRBV7-9 and TRBJ2-1; TRBD2 agrees at 10 bases. The CDR3 contains 15 residues. After removal of 5 bases from V and 4 bases from J, the junction contained 5 bases not matched to a gene. Germline CDR1 reads SEHNR; CDR2 reads FQNEAQ (reference sequence). The CDR3 protein is CASSRTSGPYNEQFF. DNA for the CDR3: TGTGCCAGCAGCCGGACTAGCGGCCCATACAATGAGCAGTTCTTC. The full variable domain, rest sourced from reference TRBV7-9 and TRBJ2-1, is DTGVSQNPRHKITKRGQNVTFRCDPISEHNRLYWYRQTLGQGPEFLTYFQNEAQLEKSRLLSDRFSAERPKGSFSTLEIQRTEQGDSAMYLCASSRTSGPYNEQFFGPGTRLTVL.

This chain joins TRBV7-9 and TRBJ2-7; perhaps TRBD1 as D (5 bases). This CDR3 is 15 amino acids long. CDR1 and CDR2 (germline): SEHNR, FQNEAQ (reference sequence). The V and J ends lost 5 bases and 6 bases respectively, with 20 bases between them. The CDR3 region is CASSNRTTIEAEQYF. CDR3 sequence (DNA): TGTGCCAGCAGCAACCGGACAACTATCGAGGCCGAGCAGTACTTC.

The V gene is TRBV19, the J gene TRBJ2-3, with TRBD2 matching over 7 bases. The V gene end was trimmed by 5 bases and the J gene end by 3 bases; junction bases not matched to a gene: 2. CDR3 length equals 13 residues. The germline V gene has CDR1 LNHDA and CDR2 SQIVND (reference sequence). The CDR3 loop reads CASSGRVTDTQYF. The CDR3 DNA follows: TGTGCCAGTAGTGGGAGGGTTACAGATACGCAGTATTTT.

The gene calls are TRBV7-9 and TRBJ2-3, with D maybe TRBD1 (6 bases). This CDR3 comprises 15 residues. Trimming removed 6 bases at V and 6 bases at J, with 19 bases between. CDR1 SEHNR and CDR2 FQNEAQ come from the germline V gene (reference sequence). The CDR3 spells CASSLTGYPRDTQYF. The CDR3 DNA follows: TGTGCCAGCAGTCTTACAGGGTACCCACGCGATACGCAGTATTTT.

V and J are TRBV15 and TRBJ2-3, with 13 bases that match TRBD2. The CDR3 has 16 amino acids. Germline trimming cut 4 bases from V and 1 base from J; bases unmatched to any gene: 2. Germline loops: CDR1 LNHNV, CDR2 YYDKDF (reference sequence). CDR3 in DNA: TGTGCCACCAGCAATGGACTAGCGGGGGGCACAGATACGCAGTATTTT. Its protein is CATSNGLAGGTDTQYF.

This chain joins TRBV5-1 and TRBJ1-1; the D is unclear. Germline CDR1 reads SGHRS; CDR2 reads YFSETQ. The CDR3 length is 14 residues. V dropped 5 bases and J dropped 7 bases, with 18 bases sitting between them. The CDR3 sequence is CASSFGRVRGEAFF. CDR3 coding DNA: TGCGCCAGCAGTTTCGGACGGGTTCGGGGTGAAGCTTTCTTT.